Listed here are 6 T cell receptor beta chains from one sample, sequenced in a study of T-cell memory formation after mild COVID-19. TCRdb re-called the 5' RACE reads through MiXCR, storing one row per CDR3 protein. The table has under 200,000 distinct CDR3 sequences, 30% to 35% seen once. Sample: PBMCs or a T cell subset sorted from them (not recorded which). The source of these receptors is an adult woman who had mild COVID-19 (a few samples of this study predate the infection). Cell type and time point are not known.

The V and J genes are TRBV7-9 and TRBJ2-1; maybe TRBD1 (6 bases). The CDR3 extends over 15 amino acids. Trimming stripped 1 base from V and 3 bases from J, with 10 bases between. Germline CDR1 SEHNR, CDR2 FQNEAQ (reference sequence). The CDR3 DNA sequence: TGTGCCAGCAGCTTAGAAGAAGGGGGCTACAATGAGCAGTTCTTC. It is translated as CASSLEEGGYNEQFF.

The chain uses TRBV19 and TRBJ2-7, with TRBD2 identical over 7 bases. Germline values: CDR1 LNHDA, CDR2 SQIVND (reference sequence). This CDR3 has 16 residues. Trimming cost V 3 bases and J 0 bases; bases outside gene matches: 8. The CDR3 nucleotides read TGTGCCAGTAGTATTCTGGCGGGAGCTAGCTCCTACGAGCAGTACTTC. Translating gives CASSILAGASSYEQYF.

This clonotype was seen ten or more times. The chain recombines TRBV27 with TRBJ2-2, with 11 bases aligning to TRBD2. This CDR3 is built from 14 residues. CDR1 is MNHEY, CDR2 SMNVEV, per germline (reference sequence). Trimming at V came to 6 bases and at J to 7 bases, leaving 4 bases not matched to a gene. The CDR3 loop is CASRLAGADGELFF. The CDR3 DNA follows: TGTGCCAGCAGACTAGCGGGAGCGGACGGGGAGCTGTTTTTT.

The chain has TRBV20-1 and TRBJ2-7, with 9 bases fitting TRBD2. The CDR3 contains 14 residues. The germline V gene encodes CDR1 DFQATT and CDR2 SNEGSKA (reference sequence). Trimming removed 5 bases from V and 0 bases from J; junction bases left unmatched: 5. The CDR3 DNA reads as TGCAGTGCTGCCCTAGCGGGATACTCCTACGAGCAGTACTTC. Amino acid sequence: CSAALAGYSYEQYF.

The V call is TRBV12-3 or TRBV12-4, the J call TRBJ1-4; D ambiguous. The CDR3 loop spans 11 amino acids. With 7 bases removed from V and 6 bases from J, the gap between germline ends came to 6 bases. CDR3 in amino acids: CASIGDEKLFF. CDR3 bases: TGTGCCAGCATTGGGGATGAAAAACTGTTTTTT.

The V call is TRBV12-5, the J call TRBJ1-1; D gene unclear. Germline-derived CDR1 and CDR2 are LGHNT and FRNRAP. Trimming removed 0 bases at V and 3 bases at J, with 11 bases between. The CDR3 consists of 15 residues. CDR3 protein: CASGLVTDGDTEAFF. The CDR3 DNA follows: TGTGCTAGTGGTTTGGTAACGGATGGGGACACTGAAGCTTTCTTT.